This T cell receptor (beta chain) was obtained from a study of sequential checkpoint blockade in melanoma. As for the study in general: 91 pretreatment tumor DNA samples were TCRβ immunosequenced.

Treatment of the sample: randomized to nivolumab then ipilimumab (arm A) or the reverse (arm B). None of the patients previously received DNA-damaging chemotherapy. TCRdb's copy holds only in-frame clones and misses some; the assay was immunoSEQ multiplex PCR. This table holds 3,500 to 4,500 clones, roughly a third found once. Per the germline V gene, CDR1 is MDHEN and CDR2 is SYDVKM. The V segment lost 10 bases and the J segment 2 bases; nucleotides outside the gene matches: 7. CDR3 size: 13 residues. The material was tumor tissue (inferred from file names), obtained from a patient given nivolumab and ipilimumab in sequence. The TCR was taken from a human donor with melanoma. The gene calls are TRBV28 and TRBJ2-5; 7 nucleotides align to TRBD2. This CDR3 is CAINGGNQETQYF. CDR3 DNA sequence: TGTGCCATCAACGGGGGGAATCAAGAGACCCAGTACTTC.